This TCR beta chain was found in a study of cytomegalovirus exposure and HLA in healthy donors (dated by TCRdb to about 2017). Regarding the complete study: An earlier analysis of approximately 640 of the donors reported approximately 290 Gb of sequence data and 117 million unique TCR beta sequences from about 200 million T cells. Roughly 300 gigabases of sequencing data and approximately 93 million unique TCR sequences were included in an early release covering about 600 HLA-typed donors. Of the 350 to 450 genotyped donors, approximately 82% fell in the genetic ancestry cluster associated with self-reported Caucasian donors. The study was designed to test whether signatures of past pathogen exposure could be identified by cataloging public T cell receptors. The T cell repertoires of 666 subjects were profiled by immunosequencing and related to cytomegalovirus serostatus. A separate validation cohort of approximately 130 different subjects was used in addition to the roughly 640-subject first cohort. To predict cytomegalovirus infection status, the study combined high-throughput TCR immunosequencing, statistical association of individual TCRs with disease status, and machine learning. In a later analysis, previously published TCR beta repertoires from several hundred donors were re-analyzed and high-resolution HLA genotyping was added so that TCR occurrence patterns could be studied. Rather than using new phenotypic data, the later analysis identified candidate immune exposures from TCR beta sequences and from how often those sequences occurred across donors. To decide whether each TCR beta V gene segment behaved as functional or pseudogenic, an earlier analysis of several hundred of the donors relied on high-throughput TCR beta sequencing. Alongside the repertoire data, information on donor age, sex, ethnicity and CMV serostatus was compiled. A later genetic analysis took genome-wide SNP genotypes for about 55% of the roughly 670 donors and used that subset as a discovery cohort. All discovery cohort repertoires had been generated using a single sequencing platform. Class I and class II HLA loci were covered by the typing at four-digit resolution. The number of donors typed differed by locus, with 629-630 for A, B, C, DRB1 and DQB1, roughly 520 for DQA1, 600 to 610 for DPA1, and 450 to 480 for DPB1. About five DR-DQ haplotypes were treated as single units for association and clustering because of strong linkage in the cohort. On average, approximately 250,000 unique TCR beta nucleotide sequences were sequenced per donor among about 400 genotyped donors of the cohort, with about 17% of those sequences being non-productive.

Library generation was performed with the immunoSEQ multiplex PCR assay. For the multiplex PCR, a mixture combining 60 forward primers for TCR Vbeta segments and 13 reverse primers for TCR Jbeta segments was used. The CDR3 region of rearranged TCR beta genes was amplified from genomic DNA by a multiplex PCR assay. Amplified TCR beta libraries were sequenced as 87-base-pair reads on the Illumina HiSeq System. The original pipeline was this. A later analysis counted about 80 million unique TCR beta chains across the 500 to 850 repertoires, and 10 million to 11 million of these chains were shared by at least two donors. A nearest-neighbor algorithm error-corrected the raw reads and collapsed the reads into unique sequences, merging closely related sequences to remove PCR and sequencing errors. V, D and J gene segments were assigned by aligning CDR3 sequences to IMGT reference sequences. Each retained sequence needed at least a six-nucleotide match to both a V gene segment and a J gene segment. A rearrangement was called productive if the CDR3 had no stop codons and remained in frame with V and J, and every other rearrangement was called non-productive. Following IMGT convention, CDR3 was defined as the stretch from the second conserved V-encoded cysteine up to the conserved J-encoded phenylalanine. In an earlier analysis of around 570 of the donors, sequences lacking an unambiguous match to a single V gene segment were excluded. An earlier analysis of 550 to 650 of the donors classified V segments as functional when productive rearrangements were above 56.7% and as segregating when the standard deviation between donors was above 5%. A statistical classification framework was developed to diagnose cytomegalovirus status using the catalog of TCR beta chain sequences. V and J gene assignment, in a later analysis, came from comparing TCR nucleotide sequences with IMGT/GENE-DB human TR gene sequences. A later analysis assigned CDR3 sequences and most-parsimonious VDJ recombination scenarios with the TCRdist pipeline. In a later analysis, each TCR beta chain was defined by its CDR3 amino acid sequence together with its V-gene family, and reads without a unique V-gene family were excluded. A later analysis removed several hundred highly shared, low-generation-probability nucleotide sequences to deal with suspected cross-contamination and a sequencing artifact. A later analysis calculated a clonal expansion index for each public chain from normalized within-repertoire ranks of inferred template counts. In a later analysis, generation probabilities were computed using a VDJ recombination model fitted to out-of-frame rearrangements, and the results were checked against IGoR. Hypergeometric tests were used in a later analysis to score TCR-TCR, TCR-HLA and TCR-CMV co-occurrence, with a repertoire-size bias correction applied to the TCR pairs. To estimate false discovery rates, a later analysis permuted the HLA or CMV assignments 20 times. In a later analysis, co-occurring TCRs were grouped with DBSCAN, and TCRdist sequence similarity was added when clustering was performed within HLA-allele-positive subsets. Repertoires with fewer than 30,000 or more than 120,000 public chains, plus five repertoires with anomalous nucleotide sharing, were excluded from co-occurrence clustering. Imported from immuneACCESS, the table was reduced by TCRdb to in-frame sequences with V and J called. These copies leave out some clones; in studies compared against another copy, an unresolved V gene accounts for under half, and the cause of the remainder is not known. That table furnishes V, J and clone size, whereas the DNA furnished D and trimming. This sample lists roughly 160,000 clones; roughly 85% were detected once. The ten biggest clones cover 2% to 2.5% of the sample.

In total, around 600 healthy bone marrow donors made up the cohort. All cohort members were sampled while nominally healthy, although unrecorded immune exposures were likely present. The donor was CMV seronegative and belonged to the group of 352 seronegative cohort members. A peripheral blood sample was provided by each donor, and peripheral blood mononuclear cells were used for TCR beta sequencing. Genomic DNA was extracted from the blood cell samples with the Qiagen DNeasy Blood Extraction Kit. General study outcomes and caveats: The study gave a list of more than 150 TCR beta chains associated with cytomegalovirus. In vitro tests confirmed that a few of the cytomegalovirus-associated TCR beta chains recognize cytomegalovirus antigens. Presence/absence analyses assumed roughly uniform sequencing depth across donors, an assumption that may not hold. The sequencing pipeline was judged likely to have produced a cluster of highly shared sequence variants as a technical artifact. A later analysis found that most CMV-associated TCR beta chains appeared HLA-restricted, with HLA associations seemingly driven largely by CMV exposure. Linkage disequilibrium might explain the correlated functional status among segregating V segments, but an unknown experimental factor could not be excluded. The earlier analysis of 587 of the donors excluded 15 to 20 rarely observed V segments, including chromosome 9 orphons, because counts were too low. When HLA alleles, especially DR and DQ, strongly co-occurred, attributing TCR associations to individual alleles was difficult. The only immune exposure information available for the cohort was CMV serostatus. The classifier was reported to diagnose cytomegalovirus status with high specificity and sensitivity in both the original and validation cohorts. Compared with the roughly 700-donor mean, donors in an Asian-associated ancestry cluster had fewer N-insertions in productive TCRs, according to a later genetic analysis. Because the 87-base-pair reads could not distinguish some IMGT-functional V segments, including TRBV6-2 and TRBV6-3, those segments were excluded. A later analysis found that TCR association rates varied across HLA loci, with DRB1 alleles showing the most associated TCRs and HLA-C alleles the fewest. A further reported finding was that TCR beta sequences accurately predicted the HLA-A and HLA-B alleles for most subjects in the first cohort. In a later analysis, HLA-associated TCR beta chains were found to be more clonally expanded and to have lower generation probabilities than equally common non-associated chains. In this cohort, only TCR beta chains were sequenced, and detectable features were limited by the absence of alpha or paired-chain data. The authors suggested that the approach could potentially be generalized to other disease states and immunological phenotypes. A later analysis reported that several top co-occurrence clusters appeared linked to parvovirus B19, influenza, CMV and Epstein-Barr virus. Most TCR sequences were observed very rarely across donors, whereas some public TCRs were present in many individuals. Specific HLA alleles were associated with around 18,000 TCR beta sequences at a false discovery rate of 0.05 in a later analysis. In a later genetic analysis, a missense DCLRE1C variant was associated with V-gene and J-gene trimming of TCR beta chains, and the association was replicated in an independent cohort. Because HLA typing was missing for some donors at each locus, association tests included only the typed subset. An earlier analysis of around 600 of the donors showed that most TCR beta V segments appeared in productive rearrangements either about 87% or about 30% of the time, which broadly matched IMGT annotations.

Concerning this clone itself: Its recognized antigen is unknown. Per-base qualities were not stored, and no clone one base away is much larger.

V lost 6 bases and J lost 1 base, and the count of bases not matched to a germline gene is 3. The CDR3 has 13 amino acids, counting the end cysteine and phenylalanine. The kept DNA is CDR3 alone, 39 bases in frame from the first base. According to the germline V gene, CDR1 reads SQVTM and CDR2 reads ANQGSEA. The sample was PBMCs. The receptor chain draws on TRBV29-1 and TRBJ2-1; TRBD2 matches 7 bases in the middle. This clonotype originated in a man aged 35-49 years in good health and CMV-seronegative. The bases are TGCAGCGTCCCAGCGGGGTCCTACAATGAGCAGTTCTTC. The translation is CSVPAGSYNEQFF.